This T cell receptor beta chain stems from a study of blood T cell repertoires in COVID-19. At the level of the study: Some COVID-19 samples were acute and others convalescent; all came from the United States, Italy and Spain. PBMCs, B-cell-depleted T cells, or T cells provided the cDNA or gDNA that made up the material.

In this sample, this clone turned up once. With 4 bases clipped from V and 7 bases from J, the junction kept 6 bases outside the gene matches. The CDR3 totals 15 residues. CDR1 and CDR2 from the germline V gene are MDHEN and SYDVKM. Per the authors' pipeline: Scientists estimated how many nucleated cells there were by amplifying reference gene primers. Assay used: immunoSEQ multiplex PCR; TCRdb lists only in-frame clones, some missing. That table gives V, J and clone size, and the DNA gave D and trimming. The sample lists about 55,000 clones; around 83% were seen once. The origin of this receptor is an older woman with acute or convalescent COVID-19. The chain couples TRBV28 to TRBJ1-6; 8 bases align to TRBD1. Sequenced input: peripheral blood. DNA of the CDR3: TGTGCCAGCAGTTCCTTAGACAGGGGCAATTCACCCCTCCACTTT. It specifies CASSSLDRGNSPLHF.